Shown below are 9 T cell receptor beta chains from a single sample sequenced in a study of CD8 T cells in ankylosing spondylitis. From the 5' RACE reads, TCRdb called clonotypes with MiXCR, one entry per CDR3 protein. Here the sample spans about 340,000 distinct CDR3 sequences, around 7.6% being singletons. Study conclusions and caveats: Typical of ankylosing spondylitis blood, it appeared, was a TCR beta motif of eight highly homologous variants.

These receptors' targets are unknown. The source material was blood, either unsorted or a sorted T cell fraction (not recorded which). These receptors were collected from a male donor with ankylosing spondylitis.

The V and J genes are TRBV10-3 and TRBJ2-3; 8 bases are a match to TRBD2. This CDR3 contains 17 residues. Germline CDR1 reads ENHRY; CDR2 reads SYGVKD. Trimming took 0 bases from V and 4 from J; bases not matched to a gene: 9. The CDR3 bases are TGTGCCATCAGTGAGTCGGGCCTAGCGGGCAGTTCAGATACGCAGTATTTT. It encodes CAISESGLAGSSDTQYF.

This clonotype was seen a few times. The chain joins TRBV28 to TRBJ1-5; possibly TRBD1 for D (6 bases). The ends were cut back, 5 bases at V and 5 bases at J, with 19 bases in the middle. The length of the CDR3 is 16 residues. CDR1 is MDHEN and CDR2 is SYDVKM in the germline V gene. In DNA form, the CDR3 reads TGTGCCAGCAGTCTCGGGGGGGCAGTACTACATCAGCCCCAGCATTTT. It yields the protein CASSLGGAVLHQPQHF. Variable domain in full (rest from reference TRBV28 and TRBJ1-5): DVKVTQSSRYLVKRTGEKVFLECVQDMDHENMFWYRQDPGLGLRLIYFSYDVKMKEKGDIPEGYSVSREKKERFSLILESASTNQTSMYLCASSLGGAVLHQPQHFGDGTRLSIL.

This chain uses TRBV27 with TRBJ2-7; the D gene could be TRBD1 or TRBD2 (5 bases each). Germline CDR1 reads MNHEY; CDR2 reads SMNVEV (reference sequence). V was pared by 2 bases and J by 4 bases, with 15 bases between. This CDR3 has 15 amino acids. The CDR3 loop reads CASSLDVFGGYEQYF. CDR3 bases: TGTGCCAGCAGTTTAGACGTTTTTGGGGGTTACGAGCAGTACTTC.

In this sample, this clonotype turned up a few times. The CDR3 DNA reads TGTGCCAGCAGCATGACAGGGAACTATAATTCACCCCTCCACTTT. The encoded protein is CASSMTGNYNSPLHF. The chain couples TRBV7-2 to TRBJ1-6; 7 bases are a match to TRBD1. With V trimmed by 5 bases and J by 3 bases, 4 bases remained unmatched. The V gene's germline CDR1 is SGHTA and CDR2 FQGNSA. The CDR3 contains 15 residues.

This sequence joins TRBV6-1 and TRBJ2-7; 11 nucleotides align to TRBD2. The CDR3 extends over 13 amino acids. J lost 9 bases, V lost 7 bases, and 8 bases had no gene match. CDR1 MNHNS and CDR2 SASEGT come from the germline V gene. CDR3 sequence: CASTLAGEEVQYF. The DNA of the CDR3 is TGTGCCAGCACACTAGCGGGAGAGGAGGTGCAGTACTTC.

Ten or more counts support this clonotype. The chain links TRBV28 to TRBJ2-1; D might be TRBD1 (5 bases). The germline V gene encodes CDR1 MDHEN and CDR2 SYDVKM. Trimming took off 2 bases at V and 9 bases at J, with 17 bases between the two ends. This CDR3 spans 15 amino acids. CDR3 nucleotides: TGTGCCAGCAGTTTACCCCAGGGTTTACAAGTTGAGCAGTTCTTC. Residues: CASSLPQGLQVEQFF.

This clonotype was seen many times. The chain combines TRBV11-2 with TRBJ1-1; tentative D call: TRBD1 (5 bases). The germline gives CDR1 SGHAT, CDR2 FQNNGV. This CDR3 has 13 residues. The V end lost 4 bases, the J end lost 4 bases, and 10 bases lay between the germline ends. Here the CDR3 DNA reads TGTGCCAGCAGCTACGGGGGGAGCACTGAAGCTTTCTTT. Translated, it gives CASSYGGSTEAFF.

The chain links TRBV11-2 to TRBJ1-5; D unresolved. The CDR3 consists of 15 residues. Germline loops: CDR1 SGHAT, CDR2 FQNNGV. Trimming left V 0 bases short and J 3 bases short, with 9 bases between. Written as DNA, the CDR3 is TGTGCCAGCAGCTTAGATTCGGGCTTCAATCAGCCCCAGCATTTT. Amino acid sequence: CASSLDSGFNQPQHF.

The chain joins TRBV6-5 to TRBJ1-6; 8 nucleotides line up with TRBD1. CDR1 and CDR2 from the germline V gene are MNHEY and SVGAGI. The length of the CDR3 is 14 residues. V lost 2 bases to trimming and J lost 7 bases; unmatched junction nucleotides: 1. DNA of the CDR3: TGTGCCAGCAGTTACGACAGGGGAAATTCACCCCTCCACTTT. It translates to CASSYDRGNSPLHF.